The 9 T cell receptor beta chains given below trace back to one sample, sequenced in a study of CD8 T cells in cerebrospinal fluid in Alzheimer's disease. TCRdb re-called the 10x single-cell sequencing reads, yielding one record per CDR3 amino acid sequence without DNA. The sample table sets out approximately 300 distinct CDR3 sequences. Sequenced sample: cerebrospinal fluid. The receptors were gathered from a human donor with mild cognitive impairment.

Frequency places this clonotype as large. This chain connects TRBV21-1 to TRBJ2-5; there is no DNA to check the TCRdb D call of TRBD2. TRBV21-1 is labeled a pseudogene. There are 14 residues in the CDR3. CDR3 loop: CASSKWPAEETQYF.

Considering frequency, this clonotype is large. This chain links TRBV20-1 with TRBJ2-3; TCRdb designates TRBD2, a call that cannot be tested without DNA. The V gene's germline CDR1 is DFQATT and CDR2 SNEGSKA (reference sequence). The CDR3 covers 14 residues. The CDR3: CSAIAGGPADTQYF.

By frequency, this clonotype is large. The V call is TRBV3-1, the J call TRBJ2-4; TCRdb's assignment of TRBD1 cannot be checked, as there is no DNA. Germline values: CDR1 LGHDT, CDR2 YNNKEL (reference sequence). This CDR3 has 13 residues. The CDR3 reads CASSQDPQGPRYF. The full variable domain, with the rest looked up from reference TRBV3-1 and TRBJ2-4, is DTAVSQTPKYLVTQMGNDKSIKCEQNLGHDTMYWYKQDSKKFLKIMFSYNNKELIINETVPNRFSPKSPDKAHLNLHINSLELGDSAVYFCASSQDPQGPRYFGAGTRLSVL.

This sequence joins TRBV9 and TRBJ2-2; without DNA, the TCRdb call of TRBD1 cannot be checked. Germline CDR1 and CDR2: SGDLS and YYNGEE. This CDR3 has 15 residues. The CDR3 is CASSRQGAEDGELFF.

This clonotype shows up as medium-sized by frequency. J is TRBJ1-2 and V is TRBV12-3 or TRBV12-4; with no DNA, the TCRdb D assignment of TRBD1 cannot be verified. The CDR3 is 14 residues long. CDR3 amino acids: CASSFTGSFYGYTF.

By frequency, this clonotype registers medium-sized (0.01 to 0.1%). The CDR3 loop reads CASSLFDRVTEAFF. The chain carries TRBV28 and TRBJ1-1; the TCRdb call, TRBD1, lacks DNA for checking. CDR3 size: 14 residues. From germline, CDR1 is MDHEN and CDR2 SYDVKM.

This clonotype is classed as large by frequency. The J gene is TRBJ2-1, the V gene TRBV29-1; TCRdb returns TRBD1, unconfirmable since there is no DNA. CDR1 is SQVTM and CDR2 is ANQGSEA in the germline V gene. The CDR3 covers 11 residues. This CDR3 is CSVETGGEQFF.

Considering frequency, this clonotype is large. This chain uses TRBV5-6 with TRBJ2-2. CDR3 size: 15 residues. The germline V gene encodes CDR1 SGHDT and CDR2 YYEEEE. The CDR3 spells CASSLGGTNTGELFF.

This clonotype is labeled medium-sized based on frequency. The CDR3 is CASGRGADNEQFF. This chain links TRBV5-4 with TRBJ2-1; TCRdb designates TRBD2, a call that cannot be tested without DNA. Per the germline V gene, CDR1 is SGHNT and CDR2 is YYREEE (reference sequence). This CDR3 contains 13 residues.